This T cell receptor beta chain was obtained from a study of CD8+CD57+ T cells in acquired aplastic anemia (dated by TCRdb to the late 2010s). For the study in its entirety: DNA extracted from sorted CD4+ and CD8+ cells had a mean of roughly 3 ug, with a range of roughly 0.17 to 27.4 ug. An average of approximately 10 million reads for CD4+ cells and roughly 12 million reads for CD8+ cells was obtained from healthy donor samples. Broad study findings and their caveats: Roughly 30 CD8+ CDR3 sequences were shared between patients and controls but appeared highly expressed in patients and within their immunodominant clones. CD8+ Simpson's diversity did not differ significantly between patients and healthy controls (P=0.060).

In this study, sorted CD4+ and CD8+ T cells from the blood of healthy subjects and of severe aplastic anemia patients had their TCR repertoires deep-sequenced. Ficoll-Paque density gradient centrifugation was used to isolate peripheral blood mononuclear cells. CD4+ and CD8+ T cells were sorted by FACS or magnetic beads before DNA extraction. TCR beta VDJ combination and CDR3 sequence profiling used genomic DNA as the template. An Illumina HiSeq 2000 was used for TCR repertoire sequencing. The original methods were these. Repertoire assessment relied on Simpson's diversity index, CDR3 size and DJ length profiles, and TRBV/TRBJ rearrangement plots. The most abundant DNA sequence in the deep sequencing data was defined as the immunodominant clone. CDR3 amino acid sequences were screened for sharing across subjects and compared with published repertoires and the VDJdb database. TCRdb cleaned the public reads at Q25 with fastp, built clones with MiXCR and kept in-frame beta chains. Each record represents a unique CDR3 protein, reported with the most common genes and DNA among its rows. The V and J calls come from TCRdb's annotation, not from the publication. The sample table contains about 110,000 distinct CDR3 sequences; only one count was recorded for roughly 50% of them. The ten largest clones take up roughly 34% of the sample.

As to this clonotype: Its antigen remains undetermined. No much larger clone is present one base from it, and per-base qualities are unavailable.

The germline V gene sets CDR1 to MGHDK and CDR2 to SYGVNS. At the junction V is shortened by 3 bases and J by 5 bases, with 10 bases in between. The CDR3, cysteine through phenylalanine, is 13 amino acids long. Only the CDR3 DNA is retained, 39 bases long and in frame from the first base. The rearranged segments are TRBV25-1 and TRBJ2-5; TRBD2 might be the D gene, on 6 matching bases. This receptor was obtained from a human donor in good health, serving as a control. Sequencing used sorted CD4+, CD8+, or CD8+CD57+ T cells (not recorded which) from PBMCs. The CDR3 reads CASSDGGRETQYF. The DNA sequence is given as TGTGCCAGCAGTGATGGAGGGAGGGAGACCCAGTACTTC.